This TCR beta chain emerged from a study of memory B cells and T cells in multiple sclerosis. CFSE-dim autoproliferating and CFSE-high non-proliferating T cells from unstimulated culture were sequenced separately. 5x10^7 CFSE-labeled PBMCs were cultured 7 to 8 days unstimulated, then replicate wells were pooled. CFSE at roughly 0.54 uM labeled the PBMCs, which were then cultured unstimulated. Study observations and caveats: Clone-set sizes differed between compartments, so shared clonotype counts needed normalization.

V lost 1 base and J 3 bases, leaving 7 bases between the germline ends. The CDR3 length is 14 residues. The germline V gene encodes CDR1 MDHEN and CDR2 SYDVKM. Using immunoSEQ multiplex PCR, the repertoire was profiled, and TCRdb retains in-frame clones only, with some absent. Of roughly 12,000 clones listed, 80% to 90% are singletons. Worth noting for this clone: The target antigen is unknown.

The sample consisted of PBMCs from blood kept in culture. The chain joins TRBV28 to TRBJ1-5; a possible D gene is TRBD1 (5 bases). The receptor's source is a human donor with multiple sclerosis. CDR3 nucleotides: TGTGCCAGCAGTTTATCGGGGGACAATCAGCCCCAGCATTTT. Its protein product is CASSLSGDNQPQHF.